This TCR beta chain derives from a study of a mutant IDH1 vaccine in newly diagnosed glioma. Across the whole study: Vaccines were first given 4-6 weeks after radiotherapy alone, or with temozolomide cycles. Beforehand, treatment had been radiotherapy, temozolomide, or both; the majority received both.

The V gene lost 4 bases and the J gene lost 4 bases, with 15 bases spanning the gap. The CDR3 has 15 amino acids. Per germline, CDR1 SGDLS and CDR2 YYNGEE. Details on this clone: Antigen specificity is unknown.

The time point is: week 11, during vaccination. One vaccine dose held 300 ug of mutant IDH1 20-mer peptide and came with topical imiquimod. Clones were read by immunoSEQ multiplex PCR, and TCRdb kept only the in-frame ones, dropping some. The table records 110,000 or so clones, 85% to 90% of them present only once. The chain couples TRBV9 to TRBJ1-5; D ambiguous. This TCR was sampled from a woman aged 45 to 65 with glioma. This specimen was PBMCs, taken from a glioma patient whose treatment included an IDH1 peptide vaccine. The CDR3 sequence is CASSTQPEVNQPQHF. In DNA form, the CDR3 reads TGTGCCAGCAGCACCCAACCCGAGGTGAATCAGCCCCAGCATTTT.